The sequence of this TCR beta chain was determined in a study of control samples from healthy donors and cancer patients. Some clones are missing from TCRdb's copy, which holds only in-frame ones; the method was immunoSEQ multiplex PCR. Of roughly 32,000 clones listed, 86% are singletons. V shed 2 bases and J shed 5 bases, with 9 bases lying between them. The CDR3 consists of 13 residues. This receptor was taken from a middle-aged woman with lung cancer. The chain links TRBV12-3 or TRBV12-4 to TRBJ1-2; D possibly corresponds to TRBD1 (5 bases). Material: PBMCs. Written as DNA, the CDR3 is TGTGCCAGCAGTTTACCGGGGCTATATGGCTACACCTTC. This encodes CASSLPGLYGYTF.